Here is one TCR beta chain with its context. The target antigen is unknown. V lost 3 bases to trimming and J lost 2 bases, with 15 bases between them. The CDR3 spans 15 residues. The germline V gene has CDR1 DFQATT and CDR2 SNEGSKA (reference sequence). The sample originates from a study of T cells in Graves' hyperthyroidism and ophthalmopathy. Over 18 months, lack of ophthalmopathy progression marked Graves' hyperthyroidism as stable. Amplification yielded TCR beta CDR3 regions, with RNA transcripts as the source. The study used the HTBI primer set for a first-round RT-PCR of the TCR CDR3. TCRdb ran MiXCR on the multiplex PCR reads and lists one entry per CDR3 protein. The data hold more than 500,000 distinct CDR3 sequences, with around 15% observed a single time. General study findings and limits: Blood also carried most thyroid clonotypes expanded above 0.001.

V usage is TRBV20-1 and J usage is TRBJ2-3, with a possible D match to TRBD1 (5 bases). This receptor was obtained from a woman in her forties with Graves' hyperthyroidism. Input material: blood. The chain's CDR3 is CSASIRQGITDTQYF. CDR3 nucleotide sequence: TGCAGTGCTAGTATCCGGCAGGGAATCACAGATACGCAGTATTTT.